The 22 T cell receptor beta chains given below trace back to one sample, sequenced in a study of breast tumors, draining lymph nodes, adjacent tissues. TCRdb reprocessed the multiplex PCR reads with MiXCR, giving one entry per CDR3 protein. The sample has over 70,000 distinct CDR3 sequences, approximately 31% seen once. Breast cancer patients provided tissue from their axillary draining lymph nodes. The source material was axillary lymph node tissue. Receptors originate from a female donor with breast cancer. Some clones in this sample may be carry-over from other donors' samples.

This clonotype was counted many times. The genes are TRBV12-3 or TRBV12-4 and TRBJ2-2, with TRBD2 matching over 7 bases. The junction had 3 bases not matched to a gene; V was cut back by 1 base and J by 1 base. The CDR3 covers 16 residues. The CDR3 loop reads CASSLGGTKNTGELFF. In nucleotides, the CDR3 is TGTGCCAGCAGTTTAGGTGGGACTAAGAACACCGGGGAGCTGTTTTTT.

This clonotype was recorded a few times. The gene calls are TRBV4-1 and TRBJ1-1, with D uncertain. Germline loops: CDR1 MGHRA, CDR2 YSYEKL. CDR3 size: 16 residues. V was shortened by 0 bases and J by 2 bases, with 13 bases between the two germline ends. The CDR3 DNA is TGCGCCAGCAGCCAAGAGATGGGCAGGACTAACACTGAAGCTTTCTTT. This translates into CASSQEMGRTNTEAFF.

This clonotype was counted at least ten times. The V and J genes are TRBV5-6 and TRBJ2-7, with TRBD2 matching over 7 bases. The CDR3 contains 16 residues. The V gene end was trimmed by 0 bases and the J gene end by 0 bases; junction bases not matched to a gene: 6. CDR1 and CDR2 from the germline V gene are SGHDT and YYEEEE. CDR3 in DNA: TGTGCCAGCAGCTTGGGCGGGCGGGGGTACTCCTACGAGCAGTACTTC. This translates into CASSLGGRGYSYEQYF.

This sequence joins TRBV7-2 and TRBJ1-5, with 9 nucleotides matching TRBD1. The V gene end was trimmed by 6 bases and the J gene end by 6 bases; junction bases not matched to a gene: 6. There are 14 residues in the CDR3. Germline CDR1 and CDR2: SGHTA and FQGNSA. Here the CDR3 reads CASRPGQGFQPQHF. DNA for the CDR3: TGTGCCAGCAGGCCGGGACAGGGATTTCAGCCCCAGCATTTT. The full variable domain, its missing parts supplied by reference TRBV7-2 and TRBJ1-5, is GAGVSQSPSNKVTEKGKDVELRCDPISGHTALYWYRQSLGQGLEFLIYFQGNSAPDKSGLPSDRFSAERTGGSVSTLTIQRTQQEDSAVYLCASRPGQGFQPQHFGDGTRLSIL.

This clonotype was seen many times. V gene TRBV7-9 combines with J gene TRBJ2-1; no firm D call. The CDR3 has 12 residues. The V gene's germline CDR1 is SEHNR and CDR2 FQNEAQ (reference sequence). V lost 1 base to trimming and J lost 9 bases, with 7 bases between them. Here the CDR3 DNA reads TGTGCCAGCAGCTTAGGATACGGTGAGCAGTTCTTC. It is translated as CASSLGYGEQFF.

This clonotype was seen only once. The junction departs from the called germline gene at one end, perhaps through a read error. CDR3: CSVVTSGSYEQHF. The CDR3 nucleotides read TGCAGCGTCGTGACTAGCGGATCCTACGAGCAGCACTTC. This sequence joins TRBV29-1 and TRBJ2-7; 9 bases line up with TRBD2. This CDR3 has 13 residues. Germline-derived CDR1 and CDR2 are SQVTM and ANQGSEA.

On this clonotype: No conserved phenylalanine or tryptophan is present at the end of the CDR3, so a read error is the likely explanation. The genes are TRBV2 and TRBJ2-7; 9 bases fit TRBD2. Germline V gives CDR1 SNHLY, CDR2 FYNNEI. V trimming: 6 bases; J trimming: 0 bases; junction bases outside the gene matches: 6. CDR3 length equals 15 residues. CDR3 DNA: TGTGCCAGCAGCCAGACTAGCGGAGTCTCCTACGAGCAGTACTAC. The encoded protein is CASSQTSGVSYEQYY.

This rearrangement joins TRBV5-4 to TRBJ2-7, with D maybe TRBD2 (6 bases). Germline V gives CDR1 SGHNT, CDR2 YYREEE (reference sequence). V lost 4 bases and J 2 bases, leaving 16 bases between the germline ends. CDR3 length equals 15 residues. CDR3 sequence: CASSPRTTGTYEQYF. For the CDR3, the DNA is TGTGCCAGCAGCCCCAGGACTACCGGGACCTACGAGCAGTACTTC.

The CDR3 region has the DNA TGTGCCAGCAGCTTGGTGGGGACAGGGGATGAAAAACTGTTTTTT. Translation: CASSLVGTGDEKLFF. This chain joins TRBV5-6 and TRBJ1-4; 10 bases align to TRBD1. The CDR3 is 15 amino acids. The germline gives CDR1 SGHDT, CDR2 YYEEEE. The junction had 2 bases not matched to a gene; V was cut back by 0 bases and J by 6 bases.

This clonotype was found many times. The chain uses TRBV5-6 and TRBJ1-2, with D tentatively TRBD1 (6 bases). Germline assignment: CDR1 SGHDT and CDR2 YYEEEE. Trimming removed 0 bases at V and 8 bases at J, with 11 bases between. This CDR3 contains 13 residues. Here the CDR3 reads CASSLGSGEGYTF. Written as DNA, the CDR3 is TGTGCCAGCAGCTTGGGGTCAGGGGAAGGCTACACCTTC.

This clonotype was detected ten times or more. The gene calls are TRBV5-1 and TRBJ1-2; possible D gene TRBD1, 5 bases. This CDR3 spans 17 amino acids. The V end was cut by 3 bases, the J end by 2 bases, with 20 bases between. The germline V gene encodes CDR1 SGHRS and CDR2 YFSETQ. DNA for the CDR3: TGCGCCAGCAGCTCCGGGGGGTCACCGAGGTTGAACTATGGCTACACCTTC. It specifies CASSSGGSPRLNYGYTF. The whole variable domain, remainder taken from reference TRBV5-1 and TRBJ1-2, is KAGVTQTPRYLIKTRGQQVTLSCSPISGHRSVSWYQQTPGQGLQFLFEYFSETQRNKGNFPGRFSGRQFSNSRSEMNVSTLELGDSALYLCASSSGGSPRLNYGYTFGSGTRLTVV.

With regard to this clonotype: This clone may be a read error of a much larger clone one base away. This rearrangement joins TRBV5-8 to TRBJ2-5, with a tentative D call TRBD1 (8 bases). CDR3 length equals 17 residues. The V gene's germline CDR1 is SGHTS and CDR2 YDEGEE. Trimming left V 0 bases short and J 5 bases short, with 20 bases between. The CDR3 sequence: CASSLGSAQGGRETQYF. The CDR3 nucleotides are TGTGCCAGCAGCTTGGGAAGTGCACAGGGGGGGAGGGAGACCCAGTACTTC. Based on the CDR3 plus reference TRBV5-8 and TRBJ2-5, the full variable domain is EAGVTQSPTHLIKTRGQQATLRCSPISGHTSVYWYQQALGLGLQFLLWYDEGEERNRGNFPPRFSGRQFPNYSSELNVNALELEDSALYLCASSLGSAQGGRETQYFGPGTRLLVL.

Many counts were recorded for this clonotype. The J gene is TRBJ2-1, the V gene TRBV20-1, with D unresolved. CDR1 is DFQATT and CDR2 is SNEGSKA in the germline V gene (reference sequence). The CDR3 consists of 10 residues. V lost 3 bases to trimming and J lost 10 bases, with 7 bases between them. The CDR3 DNA follows: TGCAGTGCTAGCCGAGGAGAGCAGTTCTTC. This encodes CSASRGEQFF.

The V gene is TRBV7-9, the J gene TRBJ2-7; D may correspond to TRBD1 or TRBD2 (5 bases each). This CDR3 has 13 residues. Trimming took 8 bases from V and 1 from J, leaving 12 bases between them. The germline gives CDR1 SEHNR, CDR2 FQNEAQ (reference sequence). The CDR3: CASLGDPSYEQYF. The DNA of the CDR3 is TGTGCCAGCTTAGGGGACCCATCCTACGAGCAGTACTTC.

This rearrangement joins TRBV2 to TRBJ2-5; D remains ambiguous. The CDR3 covers 14 residues. Germline V gene sequence: CDR1 SNHLY, CDR2 FYNNEI. V lost 4 bases to trimming and J lost 1 base, with 10 bases between them. The CDR3 region is CASSGSRVQETQYF. The CDR3 bases are TGTGCCAGCAGTGGATCCAGAGTCCAAGAGACCCAGTACTTC.

This clonotype occurred many times. CDR3 loop: CASTVGTSGDNEQFF. The CDR3 coding sequence is TGTGCCAGCACCGTTGGAACTAGCGGCGACAATGAGCAGTTCTTC. The chain combines TRBV7-2 with TRBJ2-1; 8 nucleotides match TRBD2. The CDR3 runs to 15 residues. J gave up 5 bases and V 7 bases, and 10 bases lay outside the gene matches. The germline V gene encodes CDR1 SGHTA and CDR2 FQGNSA.

At least ten counts were recorded for this clonotype. A junction end diverges from the germline sequence, so it may reflect a read error. The genes are TRBV4-2 and TRBJ1-2, with TRBD1 identical over 8 bases. This CDR3 has 15 amino acids. Germline CDR1 reads LGHNA; CDR2 reads YNFKEQ. The CDR3 coding sequence is TGTGCTAGCAGCCAGGAAACAGGGGGACACTATGGCTACACCTTC. Protein product: CASSQETGGHYGYTF.

About this clonotype: A read error may be the cause here, since a much bigger clone is one base away. J is TRBJ2-7 and V is TRBV5-5, with TRBD2 matching 7 bases. CDR3 length equals 14 residues. CDR1 is SGHKS, CDR2 YYEKEE, per germline (reference sequence). This chain's CDR3 is CASSLSGAAYQQYF. CDR3 bases: TGTGCCAGCAGCTTAAGCGGGGCCGCCTACCAGCAGTACTTC.

This clonotype was recorded at least ten times. The chain has TRBV20-1 and TRBJ2-1, with TRBD2 matching over 13 bases. Germline lookup yields CDR1 DFQATT and CDR2 SNEGSKA (reference sequence). The V gene end was trimmed by 5 bases and the J gene end by 8 bases; junction bases not matched to a gene: 6. This CDR3 contains 14 residues. This CDR3 is CSALGLAGAYEQFF. CDR3 bases: TGCAGTGCTCTCGGACTAGCGGGAGCCTATGAGCAGTTCTTC.

The sample holds many counts of this clonotype. The germline gene is not matched at one end of the junction; a read error may be the cause. V and J are TRBV6-5 and TRBJ1-2; unclear D gene. The CDR3 extends over 17 amino acids. The germline V gene encodes CDR1 MNHEY and CDR2 SVGAGI. The DNA for the CDR3 is TGTGCCAGCAGTCACTCGGGGTTGGCAGCCTCTAACTATGGCTACACCTTC. Its protein is CASSHSGLAASNYGYTF.

The chain couples TRBV5-5 to TRBJ2-5; 7 nucleotides match TRBD1. V dropped 5 bases and J dropped 9; count of bases not matched to a gene: 10. The CDR3 has 13 amino acids. Germline V gene data show CDR1 as SGHKS and CDR2 as YYEKEE (reference sequence). DNA for the CDR3: TGTGCCAGCAGGATACAGGGGACGGAGGCCCAGTACTTC. Its translation is CASRIQGTEAQYF.

This clonotype has at least ten counts. The V and J genes are TRBV12-3 or TRBV12-4 and TRBJ2-7; no reliable D call. V dropped 1 base and J dropped 6 bases, with 7 bases sitting between them. This CDR3 contains 12 residues. The CDR3 reads CASSLGVGEQYF. In DNA, the CDR3 is TGTGCCAGCAGTTTAGGAGTTGGCGAGCAGTACTTC.